This paragraph reports one T cell receptor (beta chain). Its cognate antigen is unknown. Original analysis: Filtering differed since immunoSEQ provided only junctions, with no quality scores. The protocol was immunoSEQ multiplex PCR, while the TCRdb copy is restricted to in-frame clones and leaves out a portion. The V and J calls and clone size are taken from that table; D and trimming were inferred from the DNA. The table records about 730,000 clones, 72% of them present only once. The sample is drawn from a study of shared clonotypes between healthy human individuals. Looking at the study overall: Researchers assigned three CD4 naive, three CD4 memory, two CD8 naive and one CD8 memory plate to each donor. Study-level results: The sharing of 4% to 5.5% of naive CD4 clonotypes was seen across a few donors.

The healthy adult donors were HIV-negative and reported no recent acute infections or vaccinations. Germline V gene data show CDR1 as MDHEN and CDR2 as SYDVKM. The CDR3 runs 14 residues. The germline V and J ends were trimmed by 6 bases and 6 bases, with 17 bases remaining between them. The chain is built from TRBV28 and TRBJ1-1; D is unresolved. The sequenced material came from memory CD4+ T cells sorted from blood. Subset of the sample: CD45RA-negative fraction. The source is a woman aged 25 to 39 in good health. The CDR3: CASRPGGSGPEAFF. CDR3 DNA sequence: TGTGCCAGCAGACCGGGTGGCTCCGGACCTGAAGCTTTCTTT. Filled out from reference TRBV28 and TRBJ1-1, the complete variable domain reads DVKVTQSSRYLVKRTGEKVFLECVQDMDHENMFWYRQDPGLGLRLIYFSYDVKMKEKGDIPEGYSVSREKKERFSLILESASTNQTSMYLCASRPGGSGPEAFFGQGTRLTVV.